This T cell receptor (beta chain) was identified in a study of blood T cell repertoires in COVID-19. For recovered donors of Cohort 3, there were two negative PCRs, clearance, or symptom resolution. V shed 5 bases, J shed 3 bases, and the junction held 6 bases outside the gene matches. The CDR3 consists of 15 residues. Germline lookup yields CDR1 MNHEY and CDR2 SVGAGI. TCRdb keeps only in-frame clones here, not all; method: immunoSEQ multiplex PCR. The profile shows more than 300,000 clones, 85% to 90% of them singletons. The source is a woman under 30 who had recovered from COVID-19. The chain couples TRBV6-5 to TRBJ2-2, with TRBD1 identical over 7 bases. Sequencing was done on a sample of PBMCs or T cells enriched from blood (not recorded which). The CDR3: CASSQIDRDTGELFF. CDR3 bases: TGTGCCAGCAGTCAAATAGACAGGGACACCGGGGAGCTGTTTTTT.